This TCR beta chain was documented in a study of T cells in Graves' hyperthyroidism and ophthalmopathy. Study-wide results and limits: Researchers report that a 13 V-J model separated ophthalmopathy from stable hyperthyroidism. A median 6.5 months before onset, the model predicted ophthalmopathy.

This clonotype was counted only a few times. What it binds is unknown. Amplified TCR beta CDR3 regions derived from RNA transcripts. Primed by the HTBI set, a first-round RT-PCR was run on the TCR CDR3. TCRdb fed the multiplex PCR reads into MiXCR, producing one record per CDR3 protein. This sample carries around 340,000 distinct CDR3 sequences, about 18% of them seen once, and the ten largest clones take 34%. From germline, CDR1 is DFQATT and CDR2 SNEGSKA (reference sequence). V lost 0 bases to trimming and J lost 0 bases, with 20 bases between them. CDR3 length equals 18 residues. Among the patients, aged 18 to 65, hyperthyroidism was newly diagnosed and had lasted under 2 months.

The TCR was taken from a woman between 25 and 40 years old with Graves' hyperthyroidism that later progressed to Graves' ophthalmopathy. V and J are TRBV20-1 and TRBJ1-2, with D tentatively TRBD1 (5 bases). The sample was blood. The CDR3 loop is CSARDPEAGPSSNYGYTF. CDR3 sequence (DNA): TGCAGTGCTAGAGATCCTGAGGCAGGGCCGAGCTCTAACTATGGCTACACCTTC.